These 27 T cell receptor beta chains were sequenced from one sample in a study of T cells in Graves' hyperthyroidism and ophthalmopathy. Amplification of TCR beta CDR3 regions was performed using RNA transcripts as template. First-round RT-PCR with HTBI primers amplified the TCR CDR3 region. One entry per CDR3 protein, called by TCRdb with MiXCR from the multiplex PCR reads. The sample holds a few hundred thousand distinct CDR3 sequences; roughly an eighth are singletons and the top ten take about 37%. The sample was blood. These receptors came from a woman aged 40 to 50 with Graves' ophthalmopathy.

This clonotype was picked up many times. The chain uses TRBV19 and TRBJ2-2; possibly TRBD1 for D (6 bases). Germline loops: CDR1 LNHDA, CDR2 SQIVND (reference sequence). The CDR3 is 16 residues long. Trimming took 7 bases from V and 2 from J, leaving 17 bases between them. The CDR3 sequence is CASTAYRDTNTGELFF. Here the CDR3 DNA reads TGTGCCAGTACCGCATACCGGGACACCAACACCGGGGAGCTGTTTTTT.

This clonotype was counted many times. CDR3 DNA sequence: TGTGCCTCCCGAGGAGGGGGTGACTATGGCTACACCTTC. It codes for CASRGGGDYGYTF. This chain connects TRBV12-3 or TRBV12-4 to TRBJ1-2, with a weak D call TRBD1 (6 bases). The CDR3 is 13 amino acids. Trimming removed 11 bases from V and 3 bases from J, with 16 bases in between.

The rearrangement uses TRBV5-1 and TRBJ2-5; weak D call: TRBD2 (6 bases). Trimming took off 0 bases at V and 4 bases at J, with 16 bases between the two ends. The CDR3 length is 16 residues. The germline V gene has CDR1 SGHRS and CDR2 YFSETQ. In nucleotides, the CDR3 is TGCGCCAGCAGCTTGGGGGAGGCGAGGGACGCAGAGACCCAGTACTTC. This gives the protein CASSLGEARDAETQYF.

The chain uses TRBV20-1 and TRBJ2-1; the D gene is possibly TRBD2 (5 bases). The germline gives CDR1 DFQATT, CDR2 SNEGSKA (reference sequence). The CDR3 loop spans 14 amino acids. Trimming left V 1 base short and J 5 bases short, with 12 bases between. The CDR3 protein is CSARGLGAHNEQFF. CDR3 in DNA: TGCAGTGCTAGAGGCTTGGGAGCCCACAATGAGCAGTTCTTC.

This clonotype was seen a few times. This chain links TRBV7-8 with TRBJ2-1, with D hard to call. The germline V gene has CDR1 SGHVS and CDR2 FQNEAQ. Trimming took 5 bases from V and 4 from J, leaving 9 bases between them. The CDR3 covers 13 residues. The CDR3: CASSPDGYNEQFF. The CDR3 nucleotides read TGTGCCAGCAGCCCCGACGGGTACAATGAGCAGTTCTTC.

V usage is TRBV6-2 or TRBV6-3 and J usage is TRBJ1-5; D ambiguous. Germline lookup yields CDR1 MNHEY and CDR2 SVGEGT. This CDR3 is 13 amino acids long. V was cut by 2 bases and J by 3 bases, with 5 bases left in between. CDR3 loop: CASSYPHNQPQHF. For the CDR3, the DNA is TGTGCCAGCAGTTACCCCCACAATCAGCCCCAGCATTTT.

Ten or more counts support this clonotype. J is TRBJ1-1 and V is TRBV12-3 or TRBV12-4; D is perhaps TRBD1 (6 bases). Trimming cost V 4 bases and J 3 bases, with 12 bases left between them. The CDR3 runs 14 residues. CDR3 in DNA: TGTGCCAGCAGTTCGACAGGAAAATACACTGAAGCTTTCTTT. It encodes CASSSTGKYTEAFF.

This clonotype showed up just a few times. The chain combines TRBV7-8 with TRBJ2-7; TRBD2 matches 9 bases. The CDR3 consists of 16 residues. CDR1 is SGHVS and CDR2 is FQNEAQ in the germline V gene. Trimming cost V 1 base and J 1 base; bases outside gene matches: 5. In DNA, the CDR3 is TGTGCCAGCAGCTTAGGGCTAGCGGGGTCTTCCTACGAGCAGTACTTC. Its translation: CASSLGLAGSSYEQYF.

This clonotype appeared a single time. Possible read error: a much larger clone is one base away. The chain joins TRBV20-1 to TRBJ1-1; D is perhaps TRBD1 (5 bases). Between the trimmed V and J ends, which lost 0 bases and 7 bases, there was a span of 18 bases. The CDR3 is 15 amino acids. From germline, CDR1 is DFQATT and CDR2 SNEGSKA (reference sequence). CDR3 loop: CSARDSGTAGCEAFF. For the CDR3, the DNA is TGCAGTGCTAGAGATTCCGGGACCGCGGGGTGTGAAGCTTTCTTT.

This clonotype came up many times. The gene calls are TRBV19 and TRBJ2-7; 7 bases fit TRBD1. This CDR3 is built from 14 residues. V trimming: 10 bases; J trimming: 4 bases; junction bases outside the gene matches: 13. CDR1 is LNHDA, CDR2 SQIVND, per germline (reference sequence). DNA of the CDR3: TGTGCCACCAGCTTGACAGGGACGGGGTACGAGCAGTACTTC. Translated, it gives CATSLTGTGYEQYF.

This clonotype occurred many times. The CDR3 region is CASSLGGGYSEAFF. The DNA for the CDR3 is TGTGCCAGCAGCCTGGGAGGCGGGTACTCTGAAGCTTTCTTT. The chain employs TRBV2 and TRBJ1-1, with D hard to call. Germline V gene data show CDR1 as SNHLY and CDR2 as FYNNEI. This CDR3 is built from 14 residues. V lost 6 bases and J 6 bases, leaving 17 bases between the germline ends.

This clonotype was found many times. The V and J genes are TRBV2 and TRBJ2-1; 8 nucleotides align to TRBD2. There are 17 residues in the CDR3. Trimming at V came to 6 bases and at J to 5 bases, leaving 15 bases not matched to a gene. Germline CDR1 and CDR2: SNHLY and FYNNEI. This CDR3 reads CASRFRILAELNNEQFF. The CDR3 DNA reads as TGTGCCAGCAGATTCCGAATACTAGCGGAGTTGAACAATGAGCAGTTCTTC.

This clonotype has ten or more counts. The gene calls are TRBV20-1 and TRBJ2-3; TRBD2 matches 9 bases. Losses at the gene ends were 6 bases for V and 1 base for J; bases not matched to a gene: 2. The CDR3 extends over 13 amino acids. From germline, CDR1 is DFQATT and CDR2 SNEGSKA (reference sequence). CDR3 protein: CSARLAGTDTQYF. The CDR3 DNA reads TGCAGTGCGAGACTAGCGGGCACAGATACGCAGTATTTT.

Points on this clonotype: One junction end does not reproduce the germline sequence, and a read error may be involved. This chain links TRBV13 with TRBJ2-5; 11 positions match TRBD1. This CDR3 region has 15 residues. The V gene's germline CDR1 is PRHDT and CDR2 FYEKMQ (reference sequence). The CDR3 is CASSLRTGGLETQHF. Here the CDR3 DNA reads TGTGCCAGCAGCTTAAGGACAGGGGGCCTGGAGACCCAGCACTTC.

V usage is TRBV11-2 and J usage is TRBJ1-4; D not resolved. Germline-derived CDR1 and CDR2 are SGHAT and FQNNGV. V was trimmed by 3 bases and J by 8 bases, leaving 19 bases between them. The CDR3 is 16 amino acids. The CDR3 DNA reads TGTGCCAGCAGCTTTTACAATCGACGGGGAGAAGAAAAACTGTTTTTT. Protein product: CASSFYNRRGEEKLFF.

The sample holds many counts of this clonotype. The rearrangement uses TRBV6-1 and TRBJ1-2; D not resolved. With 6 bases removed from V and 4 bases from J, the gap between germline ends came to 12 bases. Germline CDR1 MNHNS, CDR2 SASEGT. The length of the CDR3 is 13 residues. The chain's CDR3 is CASSPARGYGYTF. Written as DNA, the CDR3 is TGTGCCAGCAGCCCGGCCCGGGGCTATGGCTACACCTTC.

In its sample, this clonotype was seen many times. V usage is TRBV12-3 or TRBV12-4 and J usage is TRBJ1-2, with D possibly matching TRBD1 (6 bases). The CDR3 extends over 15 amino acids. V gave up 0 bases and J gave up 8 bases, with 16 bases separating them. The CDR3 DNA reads TGTGCCAGCAGTTTAGCGCTGACAGGCCCCTTGGGCTACACCTTC. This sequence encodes CASSLALTGPLGYTF.

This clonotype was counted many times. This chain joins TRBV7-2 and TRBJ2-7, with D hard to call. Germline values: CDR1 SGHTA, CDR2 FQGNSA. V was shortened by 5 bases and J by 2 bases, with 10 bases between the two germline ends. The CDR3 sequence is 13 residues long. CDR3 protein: CASSPPWTYEQYF. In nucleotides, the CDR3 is TGTGCCAGCAGCCCACCGTGGACCTACGAGCAGTACTTC.

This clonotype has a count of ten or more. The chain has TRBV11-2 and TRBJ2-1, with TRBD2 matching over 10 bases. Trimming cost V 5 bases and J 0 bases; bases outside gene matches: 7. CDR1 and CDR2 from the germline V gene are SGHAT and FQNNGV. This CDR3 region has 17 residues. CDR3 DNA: TGTGCCAGCAGCCACCGGACTAGCGGATACTCCTACAATGAGCAGTTCTTC. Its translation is CASSHRTSGYSYNEQFF.

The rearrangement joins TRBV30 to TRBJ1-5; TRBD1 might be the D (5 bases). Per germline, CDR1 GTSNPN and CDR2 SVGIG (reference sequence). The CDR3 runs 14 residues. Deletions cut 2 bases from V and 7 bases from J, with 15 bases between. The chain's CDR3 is CAWSLGASGQPQHF. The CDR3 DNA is TGTGCCTGGAGTCTTGGGGCCTCGGGGCAGCCCCAGCATTTT. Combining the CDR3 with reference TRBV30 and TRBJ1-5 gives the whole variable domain SQTIHQWPATLVQPVGSPLSLECTVEGTSNPNLYWYRQAAGRGLQLLFYSVGIGQISSEVPQNLSASRPQDRQFILSSKKLLLSDSGFYLCAWSLGASGQPQHFGDGTRLSIL.

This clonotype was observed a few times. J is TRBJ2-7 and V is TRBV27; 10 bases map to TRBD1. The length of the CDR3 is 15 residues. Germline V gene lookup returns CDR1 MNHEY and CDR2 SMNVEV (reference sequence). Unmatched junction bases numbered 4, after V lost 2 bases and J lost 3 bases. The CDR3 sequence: CASSLPGTGVYEQYF. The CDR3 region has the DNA TGTGCCAGCAGTTTACCGGGGACAGGGGTCTACGAGCAGTACTTC.

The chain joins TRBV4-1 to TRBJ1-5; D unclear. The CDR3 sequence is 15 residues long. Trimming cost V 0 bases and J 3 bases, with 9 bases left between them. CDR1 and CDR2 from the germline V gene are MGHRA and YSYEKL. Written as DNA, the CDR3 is TGCGCCAGCAGCCAAGACGAGGGCCCCAATCAGCCCCAGCATTTT. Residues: CASSQDEGPNQPQHF.

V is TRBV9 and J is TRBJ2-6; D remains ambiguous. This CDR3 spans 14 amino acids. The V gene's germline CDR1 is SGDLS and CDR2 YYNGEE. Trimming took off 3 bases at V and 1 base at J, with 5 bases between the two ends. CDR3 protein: CASSAVSGANVLTF. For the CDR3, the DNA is TGTGCCAGCAGCGCGGTATCTGGGGCCAACGTCCTGACTTTC.

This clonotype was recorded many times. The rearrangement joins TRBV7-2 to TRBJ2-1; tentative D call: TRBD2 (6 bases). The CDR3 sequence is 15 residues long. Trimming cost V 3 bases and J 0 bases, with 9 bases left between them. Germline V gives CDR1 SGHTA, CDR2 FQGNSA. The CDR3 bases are TGTGCCAGCAGCTTGGGCGGGAACTCCTACAATGAGCAGTTCTTC. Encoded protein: CASSLGGNSYNEQFF.

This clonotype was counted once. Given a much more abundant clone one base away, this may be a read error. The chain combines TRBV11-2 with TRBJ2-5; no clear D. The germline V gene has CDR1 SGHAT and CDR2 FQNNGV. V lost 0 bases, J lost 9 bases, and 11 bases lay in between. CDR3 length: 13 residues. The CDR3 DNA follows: TGTGCCAGCAGCTTAGACACATACAGTGCCCAGTACTTC. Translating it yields CASSLDTYSAQYF.

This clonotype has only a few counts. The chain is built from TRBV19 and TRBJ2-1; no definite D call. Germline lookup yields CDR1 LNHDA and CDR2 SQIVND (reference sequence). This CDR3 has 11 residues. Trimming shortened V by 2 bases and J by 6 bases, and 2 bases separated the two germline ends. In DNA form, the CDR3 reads TGTGCCAGTAGTATAAGCAATGAGCAGTTCTTC. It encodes CASSISNEQFF. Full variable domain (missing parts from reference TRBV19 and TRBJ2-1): DGGITQSPKYLFRKEGQNVTLSCEQNLNHDAMYWYRQDPGQGLRLIYYSQIVNDFQKGDIAEGYSVSREKKESFPLTVTSAQKNPTAFYLCASSISNEQFFGPGTRLTVL.

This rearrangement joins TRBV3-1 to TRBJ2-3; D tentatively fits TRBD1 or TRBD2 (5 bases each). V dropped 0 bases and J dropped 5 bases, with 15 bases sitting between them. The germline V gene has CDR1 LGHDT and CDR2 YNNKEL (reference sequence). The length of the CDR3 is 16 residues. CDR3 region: CASSQEGRGRGDTQYF. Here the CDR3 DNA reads TGTGCCAGCAGCCAAGAAGGTCGGGGACGTGGAGATACGCAGTATTTT.